This T cell receptor (beta chain) came from a study of regulatory T cells in long-lasting Graves disease (dated by TCRdb to about 2021). Notes on the research overall: Newly diagnosed Graves' disease patients had taken antithyroid drugs for less than 3 months. Persistent Graves' disease patients were compared with newly diagnosed Graves' disease patients by peripheral blood TCR sequencing and RNA sequencing. The study was registered as a clinical trial and conducted in China. A total of about 33 samples underwent TCR sequencing, from roughly 13 patients with persistent Graves' disease and approximately 20 patients with newly diagnosed Graves' disease. The paper as a whole reports these results and caveats: Patients with persistent disease shared more public clonotypes (about 3,000) than newly diagnosed patients did (nearly 1,000). The authors noted that the small sample size was a limitation that may lower accuracy. Compared with newly diagnosed patients, persistent Graves' disease patients had lower TCR Shannon entropy and fewer highly expanded clones, which suggests clonal expansion. Sequencing and analysis were limited to the TCR beta chain. The study examined only peripheral blood because the primary lesion, thyroid tissue, could not be accessed.

There are a few counts of this clonotype. Its target antigen remains unknown. Per-base quality was not reported, and no clone a single base away is much larger than it. The meaning of the sample's time point label: newly diagnosed GD, antithyroid drugs for less than 3 months. For both TCR sequencing and RNA sequencing, RNA was extracted from PBMCs using TRIzol. The diagnosis of Graves' disease was made according to American Thyroid Association guidelines. Patients for the study were recruited at an endocrinology department in Xi'an, China. From each patient, about 8.9 milliliters of peripheral blood was collected into an EDTA anticoagulant tube. Ficoll Paque Plus density gradient separation was used to isolate PBMCs, and no additional T cell sorting was done. An Agilent 2100 Bioanalyzer and agarose gel were used to check RNA quality, and a NanoDrop 2000 was used to measure RNA concentration. To prepare the library, multiplex PCR was applied. This sample was sequenced with an Illumina HiSeq 4000. CDR3 regions were amplified by Arm-PCR with iRepertoire HTBI primers to construct TCR beta libraries. Gel purification was performed on PCR products prior to sequencing. On the study's bioinformatics: Gene usage analysis of CDR3 amino acid clonotypes relied on the 62 TRBV and 12 to 15 TRBJ segments identified across samples. COPE and FqMerger were used to merge filtered high-quality paired reads into contigs. BLAST was used to align contigs to IMGT TRBV, TRBD and TRBJ reference genes, and CDR3 was defined according to IMGT. Any clonotype with a frequency above 0.1% was classified as a highly expanded clone. Shannon entropy served as the measure of repertoire diversity, while the Gini coefficient captured V-J evenness. Clonotypes shared by more than one individual were considered public. Through fastp at Q25 and MiXCR, TCRdb rebuilt clones from the public reads, retaining in-frame beta chains. Merged by CDR3 protein, the rows form single entries marked with the most common genes and DNA. TCRdb assigned the V and J calls; the authors' analysis was not used. In all, the sample holds roughly 500,000 distinct CDR3 sequences, and 13% to 15% of those were seen once. Clones ranked in the top ten supply roughly a sixth of the sample.

These records were also assigned to another study, of T cells in Graves' hyperthyroidism and ophthalmopathy. The second study also describes: Stable Graves' hyperthyroidism was defined as no progression to ophthalmopathy during 18 months of follow-up. Hyperthyroidism patients were aged 18 to 65 years and newly diagnosed, with disease duration of less than 2 months. Patients with uncontrolled infections, other autoimmune diseases, pregnancy or lactation were excluded. Clinical symptoms, serum thyroxine and TRAb, thyroid ultrasound, and orbital computed tomography formed the basis for the diagnoses. The TCR CDR3 was subjected to a first round of RT-PCR using the HTBI primer set and the Qiagen OneStep RT-PCR kit. Most expanded thyroid clonotypes (frequency above 0.001) were also found in blood, which suggests that blood repertoires may mirror thyroid immune responses. Ophthalmopathy was separated from stable hyperthyroidism by a 13 V-J signature model, with approximately 86% sensitivity and approximately 81% specificity obtained in cross-validation and 80%/75% obtained in testing. In validation, the model predicted progression to ophthalmopathy with approximately 70% sensitivity and around 72% specificity, a median of around 6.6 months before onset. TCR V-J signatures able to tell the groups apart were searched for in a discovery cohort of 90 to 100 patients, of whom 40 to 45 had Graves' ophthalmopathy and some 60 had stable Graves' hyperthyroidism. Whether ophthalmopathy could be predicted prospectively was tested in an independent validation cohort made up of approximately 19 hyperthyroidism patients plus 17 patients who later progressed to ophthalmopathy. The 100 discovery patients were randomly split 7:3 into training and test sets. The study also compared thyroid tissue and blood T-cell repertoires from five or six Graves' hyperthyroidism patients. After sampling, hyperthyroidism patients received methimazole starting at 30 mg daily, and ophthalmopathy patients received high-dose intravenous methylprednisolone. The libraries were constructed in a second round of multiplex PCR and then size-selected and purified. Paired-end sequencing of the libraries was performed with 100 bp reads on an Illumina HiSeq2000. SOAPnuke was used to process the raw data, with reads discarded if the reads contained adapters or uncalled bases, had a mean Phred below 15, or lacked an exact constant-primer or identifier match. COPE v1.2.5 was used to merge the high-quality paired reads, and each unique nucleotide sequence was defined as a clonotype. MiTCR v1.1 was used to align clonotypes to the IMGT TRBV, TRBD and TRBJ reference segments. The analysis was restricted to V-J combinations with a frequency above 0.0001, which together covered 99.2% of the repertoires. The TCS score was defined as the ratio of F50 (clonal expansion) to E x V (chaos), calculated using BLOSUM62-based TCRdist between CDR3 peptides within each V-J. Welch's t-statistics and random forest reduced approximately 520 V-J features to some 14, which were used in a naive Bayes classifier (R e1071). No statistical method was used to set the sample size in advance, and investigators knew the group allocation. TCR Vbeta CDR3 sequencing of some 140 peripheral blood samples (more than 40 ophthalmopathy, around 80 hyperthyroidism and some 17 progressor patients) is reported in the paper.

The sample was peripheral blood mononuclear cells (PBMCs), taken at new diagnosis, from a patient treated with antithyroid drugs. This sequence originates from a woman aged 45-60 years with Graves disease. Donor details come from another sample of the same person, matched by shared clones.

Here is the DNA: TGTGCCTGGAGCTTATTGGGGGCCGAGGTTTACGGTGAGCAGTTCTTC. This codes for CAWSLLGAEVYGEQFF. The V gene is TRBV30 and the J gene is TRBJ2-1; 6 matching bases give a weak D call of TRBD1. Trimming takes 3 bases from V and 9 bases from J, and the germline ends sit 24 bases apart. The germline V gene (reference sequence) provides CDR1 GTSNPN and CDR2 SVGIG. The CDR3 measures 16 amino acids from cysteine to phenylalanine. Of the read, only the CDR3 DNA is kept; its 48 bases are in frame from base 1.